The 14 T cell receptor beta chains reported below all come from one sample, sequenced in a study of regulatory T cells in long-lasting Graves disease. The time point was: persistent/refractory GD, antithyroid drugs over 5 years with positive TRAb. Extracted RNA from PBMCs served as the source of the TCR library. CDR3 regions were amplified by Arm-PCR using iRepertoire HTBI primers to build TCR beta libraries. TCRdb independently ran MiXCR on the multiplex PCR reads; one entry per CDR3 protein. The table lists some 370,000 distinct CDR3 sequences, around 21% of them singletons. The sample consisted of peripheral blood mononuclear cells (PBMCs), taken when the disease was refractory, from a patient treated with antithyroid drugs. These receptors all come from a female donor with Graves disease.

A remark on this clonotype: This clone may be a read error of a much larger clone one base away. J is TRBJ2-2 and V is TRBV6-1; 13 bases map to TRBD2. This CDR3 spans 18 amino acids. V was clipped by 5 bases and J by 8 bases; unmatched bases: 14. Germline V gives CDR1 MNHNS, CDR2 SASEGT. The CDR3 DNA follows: TGTGCCAGCAGTTACGTGGGACTAGCGGGATTCAATCCTGGGGAGCTGTTTTTT. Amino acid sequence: CASSYVGLAGFNPGELFF.

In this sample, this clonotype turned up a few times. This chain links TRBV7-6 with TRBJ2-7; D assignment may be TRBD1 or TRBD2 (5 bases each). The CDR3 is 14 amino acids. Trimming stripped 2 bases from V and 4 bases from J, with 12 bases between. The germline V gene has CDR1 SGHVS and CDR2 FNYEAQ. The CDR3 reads CASSLRVGEYEQYF. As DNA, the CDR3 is TGTGCCAGCAGCTTACGGGTGGGGGAGTACGAGCAGTACTTC.

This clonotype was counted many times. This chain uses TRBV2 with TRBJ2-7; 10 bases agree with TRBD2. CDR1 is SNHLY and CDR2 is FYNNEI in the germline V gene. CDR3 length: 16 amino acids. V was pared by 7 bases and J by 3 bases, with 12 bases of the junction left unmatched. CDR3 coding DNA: TGTGCCAGCAAGTTGAGGGCGGCTAGCGGGAGCTACGAGCAGTACTTC. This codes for CASKLRAASGSYEQYF. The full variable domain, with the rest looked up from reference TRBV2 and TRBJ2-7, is EPEVTQTPSHQVTQMGQEVILRCVPISNHLYFYWYRQILGQKVEFLVSFYNNEISEKSEIFDDQFSVERPDGSNFTLKIRSTKLEDSAMYFCASKLRAASGSYEQYFGPGTRLTVT.

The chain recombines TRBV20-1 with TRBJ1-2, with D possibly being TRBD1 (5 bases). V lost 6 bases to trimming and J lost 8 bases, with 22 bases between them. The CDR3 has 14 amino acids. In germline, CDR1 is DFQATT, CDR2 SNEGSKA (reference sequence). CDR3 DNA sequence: TGCAGTGCCCTCGGGGCCGGGGGAACGGGCGGCTACACCTTC. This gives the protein CSALGAGGTGGYTF.

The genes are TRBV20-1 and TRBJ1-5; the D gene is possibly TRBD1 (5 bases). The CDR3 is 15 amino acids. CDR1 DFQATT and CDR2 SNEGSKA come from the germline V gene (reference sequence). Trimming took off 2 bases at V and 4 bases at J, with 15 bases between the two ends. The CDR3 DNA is TGCAGTGCTAGATTCGCCTCGGGGGGAAATCAGCCCCAGCATTTT. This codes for CSARFASGGNQPQHF.

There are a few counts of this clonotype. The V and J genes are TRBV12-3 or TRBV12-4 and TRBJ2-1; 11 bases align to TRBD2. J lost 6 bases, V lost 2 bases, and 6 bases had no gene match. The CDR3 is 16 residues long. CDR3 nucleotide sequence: TGTGCCAGCAGTTTATTAGCGGGAGGGCCCTCCAATGAGCAGTTCTTC. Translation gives CASSLLAGGPSNEQFF.

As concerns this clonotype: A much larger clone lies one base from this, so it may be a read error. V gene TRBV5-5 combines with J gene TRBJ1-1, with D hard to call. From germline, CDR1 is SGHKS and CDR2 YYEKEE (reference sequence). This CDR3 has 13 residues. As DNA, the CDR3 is TGTGCCGGCAGCTTTACAGTTAACACTGAAGCTTTCTTT. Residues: CAGSFTVNTEAFF.

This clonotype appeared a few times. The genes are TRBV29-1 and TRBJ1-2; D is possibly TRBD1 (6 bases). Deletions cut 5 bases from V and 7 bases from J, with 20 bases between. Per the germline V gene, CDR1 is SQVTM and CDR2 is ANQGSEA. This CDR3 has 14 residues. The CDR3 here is CSVLLGGLGGGYTF. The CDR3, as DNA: TGCAGCGTTTTGCTTGGAGGCCTAGGGGGTGGCTACACCTTC.

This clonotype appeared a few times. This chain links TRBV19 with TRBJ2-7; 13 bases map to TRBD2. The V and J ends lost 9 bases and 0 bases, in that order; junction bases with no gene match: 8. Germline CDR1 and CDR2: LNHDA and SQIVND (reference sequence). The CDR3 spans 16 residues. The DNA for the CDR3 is TGTGCCAGACAGACTAGCGGGAGGATCAGCTCCTACGAGCAGTACTTC. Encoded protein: CARQTSGRISSYEQYF. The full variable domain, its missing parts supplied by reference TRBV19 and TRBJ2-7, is DGGITQSPKYLFRKEGQNVTLSCEQNLNHDAMYWYRQDPGQGLRLIYYSQIVNDFQKGDIAEGYSVSREKKESFPLTVTSAQKNPTAFYLCARQTSGRISSYEQYFGPGTRLTVT.

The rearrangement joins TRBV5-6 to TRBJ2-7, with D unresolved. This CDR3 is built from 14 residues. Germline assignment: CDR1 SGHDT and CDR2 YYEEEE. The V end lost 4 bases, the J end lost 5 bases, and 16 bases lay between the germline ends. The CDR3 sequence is CASSPSRIWDEQYF. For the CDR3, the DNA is TGTGCCAGCAGCCCCTCCAGGATCTGGGACGAGCAGTACTTC.

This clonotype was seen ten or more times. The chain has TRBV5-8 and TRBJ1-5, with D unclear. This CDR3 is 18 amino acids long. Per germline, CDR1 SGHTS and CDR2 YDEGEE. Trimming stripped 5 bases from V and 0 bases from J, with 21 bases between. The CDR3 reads CASSRSDRLEYSNQPQHF. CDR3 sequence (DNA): TGTGCCAGCAGTCGATCCGATCGCCTCGAATATAGCAATCAGCCCCAGCATTTT.

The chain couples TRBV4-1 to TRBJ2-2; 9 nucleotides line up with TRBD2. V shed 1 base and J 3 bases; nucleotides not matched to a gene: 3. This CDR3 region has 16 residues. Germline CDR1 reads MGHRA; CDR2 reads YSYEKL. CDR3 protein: CASSQGLAVDTGELFF. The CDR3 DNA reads TGCGCCAGCAGCCAAGGACTAGCGGTGGACACCGGGGAGCTGTTTTTT.

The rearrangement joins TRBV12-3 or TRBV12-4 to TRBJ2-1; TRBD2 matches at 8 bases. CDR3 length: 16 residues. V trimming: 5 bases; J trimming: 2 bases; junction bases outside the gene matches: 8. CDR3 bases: TGTGCCAGCAGTCGTCATCTAGCGGGTGCCTACAATGAGCAGTTCTTC. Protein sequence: CASSRHLAGAYNEQFF.

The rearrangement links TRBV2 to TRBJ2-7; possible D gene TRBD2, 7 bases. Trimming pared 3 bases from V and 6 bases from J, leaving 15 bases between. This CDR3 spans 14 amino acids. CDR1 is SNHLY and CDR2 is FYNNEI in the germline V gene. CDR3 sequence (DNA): TGTGCCAGCAGTGAGTCGGGGGGCGGCTCCGAGCAGTACTTC. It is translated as CASSESGGGSEQYF.